These T cell receptor beta chains were read from a single sample in a study of response to subunit inactivated influenza vaccine. TCRdb reanalysed the RT-PCR reads using MiXCR and keeps one entry per CDR3 protein. Among some 850,000 distinct CDR3 sequences listed, about 18% were seen once. This specimen consisted of PBMCs from blood, obtained 5 days after vaccination. Receptors originate from a man over 45 who received an inactivated influenza vaccine. The CDR3 runs from the conserved cysteine through the conserved F or W. The D gene is left open where the match is weak. The size entry is marked missing in some rows and otherwise reads once, few, many or a size class.

D	size	J	V	DNA	CDR3
TRBD2	.	TRBJ2-3	TRBV28	TGTGCCAGCCGGGGAGGGGTCCCCACAGATACGCAGTATTTT	CASRGGVPTDTQYF
TRBD1	.	TRBJ2-1	TRBV20-1	TGCAGTGCTAGAGACCCCGGGACAGGGAGTGATGAGCAGTTCTTC	CSARDPGTGSDEQFF
TRBD2	many	TRBJ2-7	TRBV18	TGTGCCAGCAGTCCCCGGGGGGTCTACGAGCAGTACTTC	CASSPRGVYEQYF
TRBD2	.	TRBJ2-1	TRBV20-1	TGCAGTGCCCTTCCCTTGATTAGCGGGAGGTCCAATGAGCAGTTCTTC	CSALPLISGRSNEQFF
TRBD2	.	TRBJ2-3	TRBV11-2	TGTGCCAGCCTAAAGAGCGGGAGCGCAGATACGCAGTATTTT	CASLKSGSADTQYF
.	many	TRBJ1-5	TRBV25-1	TGTGCCAGCAGTGATAGGGTTGGCCAGCCCCAGCATTTT	CASSDRVGQPQHF
.	.	TRBJ2-1	TRBV9	TGTGCCAGCAGCGTATCGTCTAGGGGGTACAATGAGCAGTTCTTC	CASSVSSRGYNEQFF
TRBD1	few	TRBJ2-3	TRBV20-1	TGCAGTGCCGGGACAGCCAACACAGATACGCAGTATTTT	CSAGTANTDTQYF
.	.	TRBJ2-3	TRBV6-5	TGTGCCAGCAGTTTTACCCGGCCGGATACGCAGTATTTT	CASSFTRPDTQYF
.	.	TRBJ2-2	TRBV7-2	TGTGCCAGCAGCTTAGCGCGTATACAGGGAAGCACCGGGGAGCTGTTTTTT	CASSLARIQGSTGELFF
TRBD1	few	TRBJ1-6	TRBV20-1	TGCAGTGCTAGAGATGGGACAGGACAGGGAAGGCTTTCACCCCTCCACTTT	CSARDGTGQGRLSPLHF
.	once	TRBJ2-1	TRBV27	TGTGCCAGCAGTTTCGGCCGGGAGCAGCAGCTCTTC	CASSFGREQQLF
.	few	TRBJ2-5	TRBV12-3/TRBV12-4	TGTGCCAGCAGCACGACAGTGGCAACCCAGTACTTC	CASSTTVATQYF
.	.	TRBJ2-3	TRBV6-5	TGTGCCAGCAGTTACTCCGCGGGCACAGATACGCAGTATTTT	CASSYSAGTDTQYF
.	.	TRBJ2-6	TRBV11-2	TGCGCCAGCAGCTTGGGTTACTCCGGGGCCAACGTCCTGACTTTC	CASSLGYSGANVLTF
TRBD1	many	TRBJ2-1	TRBV5-1	TGCGCCAGCAGCAGGATGACAGGGATCGACAATGAGCAGTTCTTC	CASSRMTGIDNEQFF
TRBD1	few	TRBJ1-5	TRBV6-2/TRBV6-3	TGTGCCAGCACCCGCGACAGGGGCAGGGTTTTTCAGCCCCAGCATTTT	CASTRDRGRVFQPQHF
.	few	TRBJ1-4	TRBV7-9	TGTGCCAGCAGCTCCTCCGGGGAAAAACTGTTTTTT	CASSSSGEKLFF
TRBD2	few	TRBJ2-1	TRBV6-5	TGTGCCAGCAGTTACACTAGCGGGGACTACAATGAGCAGTTCTTC	CASSYTSGDYNEQFF
.	many	TRBJ2-1	TRBV12-3/TRBV12-4	TGTGCCAGCAGCGTAGGGGGATTATACAATGAGCAGTTCTTC	CASSVGGLYNEQFF
TRBD1	.	TRBJ2-1	TRBV7-9	TGTGCCAGCAGCTCGCTCACGGGACAGCTCTACAATGAGCAGTTCTTC	CASSSLTGQLYNEQFF
.	many	TRBJ2-3	TRBV5-1	TGCGCCAGCAGCTTGGATGCGGACCTCACAGATACGCAGTATTTT	CASSLDADLTDTQYF
TRBD1	few	TRBJ2-7	TRBV4-1	TGCGCCAGCAGGCCTATGGCAGGGGGCACCTACGAGCAGTACTTC	CASRPMAGGTYEQYF
.	many	TRBJ1-2	TRBV20-1	TGCAGTGCTAGAGATACACAGGGACCCCACTATGGCTACACCTTC	CSARDTQGPHYGYTF
.	.	TRBJ1-1	TRBV5-1	TGCGCCAGCAGCTTGGGTACAGGGCTCTTGAACACTGAAGCTTTCTTT	CASSLGTGLLNTEAFF
TRBD1	.	TRBJ2-7	TRBV9	TGTGCCAGCAGCCCTCGGACAGGTCTATCCAACACTATCGGGCAGTACTTC	CASSPRTGLSNTIGQYF
.	many	TRBJ1-2	TRBV12-3/TRBV12-4	TGTGCCAGCAGTGCGACCCCTAACTATGGCTACACCTTC	CASSATPNYGYTF
.	many	TRBJ2-1	TRBV4-3	TGCGCCAGCAGCCAAGGATACAATGAGCAGTTCTTC	CASSQGYNEQFF
.	few	TRBJ1-6	TRBV7-2	TGTGCCAGCAGCTTGAACAGTGTTCGCTCCTATAATTCACCCCTCCACTTT	CASSLNSVRSYNSPLHF
.	many	TRBJ2-5	TRBV7-2	TGTGCCAGCAGCTACGGCATAGGGGAGACCCAGTACTTC	CASSYGIGETQYF
.	few	TRBJ2-2	TRBV29-1	TGCAGCGTTGCTTCCCCGAACACCGGGGAGCTGTTTTTT	CSVASPNTGELFF
.	many	TRBJ2-7	TRBV4-3	TGCGCCAGCAGCCAAGACCGGCAGGGCTACGAGCAGTACTTC	CASSQDRQGYEQYF
.	.	TRBJ1-6	TRBV20-1	TGCAGTGCCTTCACTGGGGATAATTCACCCCTCCACTTT	CSAFTGDNSPLHF
TRBD1	.	TRBJ1-1	TRBV6-1	TGTGCCAGCAGGGGACAGGGGGCGGCGAACACTGAAGCTTTCTTT	CASRGQGAANTEAFF
.	.	TRBJ1-3	TRBV12-3/TRBV12-4	TGTGCCAGCAGTGGGGGGGGCCTTACTGGAAACACCATATATTTT	CASSGGGLTGNTIYF
.	.	TRBJ1-1	TRBV19	TGTGCCAGTAGGGATGGATTCGTGAACACTGAAGCTTTCTTT	CASRDGFVNTEAFF
TRBD2	.	TRBJ2-1	TRBV27	TGTGCCAGCAGTCCTTGGGCCGTGGGCGGGAGGGGAGGGAGGTACAATGAGCAGTTCTTC	CASSPWAVGGRGGRYNEQFF
TRBD1	few	TRBJ2-5	TRBV4-3	TGCGCCAGCAGCCAGAGGACAGGGTCGTCAGAGACCCAGTACTTC	CASSQRTGSSETQYF
.	few	TRBJ1-5	TRBV5-5	TGTGCCAGCGAAAGGGACGGCAATAGCAATCAGCCCCAGCATTTT	CASERDGNSNQPQHF
.	few	TRBJ1-1	TRBV12-3/TRBV12-4	TGTGCCACCCGTTCGCCGGGAGAAGCTTTCTTT	CATRSPGEAFF
TRBD2	few	TRBJ2-3	TRBV12-3/TRBV12-4	TGTGCCAGCAGTGGTTCTAGCGGGGGGAGCAATGGGCAGTATTTT	CASSGSSGGSNGQYF
.	.	TRBJ1-1	TRBV29-1	TGCAGCGTTGACCCTGGGGGGGGCACTGAAGCTTTCTTT	CSVDPGGGTEAFF
TRBD2	.	TRBJ2-5	TRBV11-2	TGTGCCAGCAGCTTAGTACTAGCGGGAGGGCCCTCGGGGGAGACCCAGTACTTC	CASSLVLAGGPSGETQYF
.	few	TRBJ2-1	TRBV13	TGTGCCAGCAGCTTCCGACTAGACTCCTACAATGAGCAGTTCTTC	CASSFRLDSYNEQFF
.	.	TRBJ2-3	TRBV7-2	TGTGCCAGCAGCTTACGGGTGGATACGCAGTATTTT	CASSLRVDTQYF
.	few	TRBJ2-7	TRBV2	TGTGCCAGCAGTGACTTGGGGGCGCAAGATTACGAGCAGTACTTC	CASSDLGAQDYEQYF
.	few	TRBJ1-2	TRBV7-2	TGTGCCAGCAGCCCGACGCGACAGGATAACTATGGCTACACCTTC	CASSPTRQDNYGYTF
TRBD1	.	TRBJ2-5	TRBV7-2	TGTGCCAGCAGCTCATACCGGGACAGGGGAAGAGAGACCCAGTACTTC	CASSSYRDRGRETQYF
.	.	TRBJ1-1	TRBV10-1	TGCGCCAGCAGTGCCTCCGAAGCTTTCTTT	CASSASEAFF
.	few	TRBJ2-5	TRBV5-1	TGCGCCAGCAGCTCTGTTAGCGCTCCCATGGAGACCCAGTACTTC	CASSSVSAPMETQYF
TRBD1	.	TRBJ2-2	TRBV12-3/TRBV12-4	TGTGCCAGCAGTCCGCGGGGACAGGGGAACACCGGGGAGCTGTTTTTT	CASSPRGQGNTGELFF
.	many	TRBJ2-2	TRBV3-1	TGTGCCAGCAGCCAGGACGGAAGGACCGGGGAGCTGTTTTTT	CASSQDGRTGELFF
TRBD2	.	TRBJ2-3	TRBV24-1	TGTGCCACCAGTGATCGATATAGCGGGATCCGCGGCACAGATACGCAGTATTTT	CATSDRYSGIRGTDTQYF
TRBD1	.	TRBJ1-2	TRBV29-1	TGCAGCGTTGAAGGGGGACAGGCCTTCTATGGCTACACCTTC	CSVEGGQAFYGYTF